This T cell receptor (beta chain) came from a study of cytomegalovirus exposure and HLA in healthy donors. Across the whole study: Falling in the Caucasian-associated ancestry cluster were less than 85% of under 450 genotyped donors.

Study results and limitations: The authors listed 180 or so TCR beta chains as cytomegalovirus-associated.

Vbeta (60) and Jbeta (13) primers were used in the PCR. The method was immunoSEQ multiplex PCR; TCRdb's version includes in-frame clones alone and lacks a portion of them. This table holds under 40,000 clones. CDR3 length: 15 residues. The V gene lost 3 bases and the J gene lost 5 bases, with 16 bases spanning the gap. The germline CDR1 and CDR2 sequences are SGHTA and FQGNSA. There were likely unrecorded immune exposures, though donors were nominally healthy when sampled. A note on this clone: The antigen is undetermined.

Sequencing used PBMCs. V usage is TRBV7-2 and J usage is TRBJ2-5; maybe TRBD1 (7 bases). This TCR derives from a female donor in good health and CMV-seronegative. DNA of the CDR3: TGTGCCAGCAGCTTTAGGGGGCAGCGGGTGGAGACCCAGTACTTC. Translating it yields CASSFRGQRVETQYF.